The entry below describes one T cell receptor (beta chain). The antigen it recognizes is unknown. No much larger clone exists at a distance of one base, and base qualities are not known. This entry comes from a study of CD8 T cells in ankylosing spondylitis (dated by TCRdb to 2016 to 2017). For the wider study: To find TCR variants linked to disease, the study profiled T cell receptor beta repertoires in ankylosing spondylitis patients and healthy donors. The whole study cohort included over a hundred healthy donors and 20 to 30 ankylosing spondylitis patients. Peripheral blood samples were taken, and synovial fluid was additionally collected from ankylosing spondylitis patients.

The CDR3 goes from the cysteine to the phenylalanine over 14 residues. Only the CDR3 DNA is retained, 42 bases long and in frame from the first base. A distance of 8 bases separates the germline ends of V and J, which lose 0 bases and 2 bases respectively. Taken from the germline V gene, the CDR1 and CDR2 loops are MGHRA and YSYEKL. Paper-wide results and their limitations: A TCR beta motif of several highly homologous amino acid variants appeared characteristic of blood from ankylosing spondylitis patients. Some motif variants were previously reported in synovial fluid and blood of reactive arthritis patients, suggesting common disease-initiation mechanisms. The disease-linked clones showed a CD8+ phenotype and occurred at relatively low frequencies in peripheral blood. The disease-linked clones were reported as significantly enriched in matched synovial fluid samples from ankylosing spondylitis patients.

The data were produced on an Illumina HiSeq 2500. TCR beta libraries were prepared by quantitative 5'-RACE with molecular barcodes. As for the original processing: To identify disease-linked TCR variants, a new computational method was used, one built on a probabilistic model of VDJ rearrangement. Starting from the raw public reads, TCRdb applied fastp trimming at Q25, assembled clones with MiXCR and retained in-frame beta chains. Rows merge per CDR3 protein into single entries with the most common DNA and genes. The V and J calls were determined by TCRdb, not by the authors. In this sample the table shows a few hundred thousand distinct CDR3 sequences, 20% of which occur a single time. Of the sample, 13% falls within the top ten clones.

The V and J genes are TRBV4-1 and TRBJ2-7, and possibly TRBD2, on 5 matching bases. Sequenced material: blood, either unsorted or a sorted T cell fraction (not recorded which). The receptor comes from a male donor with ankylosing spondylitis or in good health (not recorded which). For the CDR3, the sequence is CASSQEEVTYEQYF. The nucleotide sequence reads TGCGCCAGCAGCCAAGAGGAGGTAACCTACGAGCAGTACTTC.